This T cell receptor beta chain emerged from a study of blood T cells in healthy people across ages (dated by TCRdb to between 2014 and 2017). General notes on the study: In model experiments, template switching captured roughly one uniquely barcoded TCR beta cDNA molecule for every two T cells. Age-related changes in TCR beta repertoire diversity were measured in the study by deep sequencing normalized with unique cDNA molecular identifiers. The donors were split into four age groups: young (average about 16 years), middle-aged (roughly 42), aged (over 55) and long-lived (82). To avoid experimental bias, donors of different ages were randomly spread across the sequencing lanes. Using the same blood draw, the study looked at two additional independent replicas of 1 million unique cDNA reads for two donors, one aged 18 to 30 and the other aged 80 or older. Summary of the overall study and its limitations: There was a strong correlation between observed TCR beta diversity and the percentage of naive T cells measured by flow cytometry. Observed TCR beta diversity per million T cells fell roughly linearly with age, and a significant reduction was already apparent by age around 36. Compared with the aged group, the long-lived group had more naive CD4+ T cells, fewer expanded clones and increased TCR diversity, a pattern suggesting age selection. Because donor CMV infection status was unknown, age-related changes in expanded clonotypes were potentially confounded. Bulk unsorted PBMC profiling prevented conclusive comparison of naive and antigen-experienced compartments. Total diversity estimates from one million sequenced T cells were considered lower bounds and underestimates.

The library came from 5' RACE. The instrument given in TCRdb is Illumina HiSeq 2500. A second roughly 7 to 11 cycle PCR used a sample-barcoded 5' primer and a J-beta primer mix. Each TCR beta cDNA molecule received a unique molecular identifier from a template-switch 5' adaptor carrying 12 random nucleotides. Each sample yielded at least 3 million CDR3-containing paired-end reads. All of the RNA was converted into first-strand cDNA using the Mint cDNA synthesis kit, with a TRBC-specific oligonucleotide serving as the primer. Following uracil-DNA glycosylase treatment, a first 18-cycle PCR with universal primers M1SS and BC2_uni_R was performed on all cDNA. The authors' analysis ran thus. Normalization of each sample was performed by random selection of 1 million high-quality reads, each carrying a distinct molecular identifier. Instead of being binned into consensus sequences, reads that shared molecular identifiers were thrown out. MiTCR, with a Q25 quality threshold and the strictest error-elimination algorithm, was used for CDR3 identification, clonotype clustering and error correction. A nonparametric unseen species model using Euler transformation provided a lower-bound estimate of total TCR beta diversity. TCRdb ran its own pipeline on the public reads, namely fastp trimming at Q25 and MiXCR clone calling, and kept in-frame beta chains. When rows share a CDR3 protein, they turn into one entry using the most common DNA and genes. The V and J calls, along with clone size, are taken from TCRdb and not from the paper's own processing. The sample table contains hundreds of thousands of distinct CDR3 sequences; only one count was recorded for 32% of them. The ten largest account for 15% of the sample.

The germline V gene specifies SGHRS as CDR1 and YFSETQ as CDR2. The CDR3, from cysteine to phenylalanine, totals 13 residues. Of all the DNA, just the CDR3 is kept, 39 bases in frame from base 1. V is reduced by 4 bases and J by 3 bases, leaving a spacing of 10 bases between them. To note about this clonotype: The antigen it binds to is not known. No clone much larger than this one lies a single base away; base qualities are absent.

The donors were under 40 Caucasian individuals from Russia, aged 6 to 90 years, who were systemically healthy. About 9.1 milliliters of peripheral blood were collected from each donor into EDTA-treated Vacutainer tubes. Ficoll-Paque density-gradient centrifugation was used to isolate PBMCs, with at least 7 million obtained per sample. Trizol reagent was used to extract total RNA from PBMCs, with at least 6 micrograms per sample. For every donor, flow cytometry on a PBMC aliquot measured the percentage of naive CD45RAhigh/CD27high T cells. Input material: blood. The clonotype originates from a woman over 75 in good health. Donor details come from another sample of the same person, matched by shared clones. This chain is built from TRBV5-1 and TRBJ1-1; the D gene is possibly TRBD1, with 6 bases matching. The encoded CDR3 is CASSDGQHTEAFF. In nucleotide form, the sequence is TGCGCCAGCAGCGACGGACAGCACACTGAAGCTTTCTTT.